This TCR beta chain stems from a study of liver allograft versus peripheral blood T cells. Study details: Recipients' peripheral blood served as the comparator for T cell receptor repertoires in transplanted livers.

This clonotype is labeled as medium-sized. Via MiXCR, TCRdb re-called the reads, giving one row per CDR3 protein. The table lists 2,800 or so distinct CDR3 sequences, roughly 15% of them singletons. The CDR3 spans 14 residues. Per germline, CDR1 LNHDA and CDR2 SQIVND (reference sequence). The ends were cut back, 7 bases at V and 4 bases at J, with 13 bases in the middle. This TCR was recovered from a human patient who had a liver transplant. A share of the T cells may be of graft donor origin. The chain carries TRBV19 and TRBJ2-2; D is perhaps TRBD1 or TRBD2 (5 bases each). The CDR3 reads CASMLRGSTGELFF. The CDR3 DNA follows: TGTGCCAGTATGCTGAGGGGTAGCACCGGGGAGCTGTTTTTT.